A selection of T cell receptor beta chains follows, all from one sample in a study of control samples from healthy donors and cancer patients. Only in-frame clones appear in the TCRdb table, and some are missing; sequencing was by immunoSEQ multiplex PCR. The table includes some 130,000 clones, roughly 90% detected once. The sample was blood. The receptors derive from a woman between 50 and 59 years old in good health. The CDR3 runs from the conserved cysteine through the conserved F or W. A D gene is named only where the DNA matches it firmly. Clone size is stated in some rows and not others, as once, few, many or a class when expanded.

size: few; D: TRBD1; J: TRBJ1-2; V: TRBV5-4; CDR3: CASSPDRVDGYTF; DNA: TGTGCCAGCAGCCCCGACAGGGTGGACGGCTACACCTTC
size: -; D: -; J: TRBJ2-7; V: TRBV29-1; CDR3: CSVDAGGKEEQYF; DNA: TGCAGCGTTGACGCAGGTGGGAAAGAGGAGCAGTACTTC
size: -; D: TRBD1; J: TRBJ2-7; V: TRBV27; CDR3: CASSLRQGPYEQYF; DNA: TGTGCCAGCAGTCTAAGACAGGGCCCCTACGAGCAGTACTTC
size: -; D: TRBD2; J: TRBJ2-6; V: TRBV27; CDR3: CASTAGVGANVLTF; DNA: TGTGCCAGCACCGCGGGAGTTGGGGCCAACGTCCTGACTTTC
size: -; D: -; J: TRBJ2-1; V: TRBV19; CDR3: CASRWGAGNEQFF; DNA: TGTGCCAGTAGGTGGGGAGCGGGCAATGAGCAGTTCTTC
size: -; D: -; J: TRBJ1-1; V: TRBV18; CDR3: CASSTRAKGTEAFF; DNA: TGTGCCAGCTCGACCAGGGCTAAGGGCACTGAAGCTTTCTTT
size: -; D: -; J: TRBJ1-4; V: TRBV5-1; CDR3: CASSLSATNEKLFF; DNA: TGCGCCAGCAGCTTAAGCGCAACTAATGAAAAACTGTTTTTT
size: once; D: TRBD1; J: TRBJ1-6; V: TRBV5-1; CDR3: CASSLVGQGFSPLHF; DNA: TGCGCCAGCAGCTTGGTGGGACAGGGGTTTTCACCCCTCCACTTT
size: -; D: TRBD1; J: TRBJ1-2; V: TRBV18; CDR3: CASSPGQGNYGYTF; DNA: TGTGCCAGCTCACCCGGACAGGGTAACTATGGCTACACCTTC
size: -; D: TRBD1; J: TRBJ1-2; V: TRBV5-1; CDR3: CASSRGGEGSYGYTF; DNA: TGCGCCAGCAGTAGAGGGGGCGAGGGTTCCTATGGCTACACCTTC
size: -; D: -; J: TRBJ1-5; V: TRBV6-2/TRBV6-3; CDR3: CASSSWGGHQPQHF; DNA: TGTGCCAGCAGTTCATGGGGGGGCCATCAGCCCCAGCATTTT
size: -; D: -; J: TRBJ2-1; V: TRBV28; CDR3: CASSWTRPSARLQFF; DNA: TGTGCCAGCAGTTGGACCCGTCCTAGCGCCAGGCTGCAGTTCTTC
size: -; D: -; J: TRBJ2-5; V: TRBV5-4; CDR3: CASSPDWPETQYF; DNA: TGTGCCAGCAGCCCGGACTGGCCGGAGACCCAGTACTTC
size: -; D: TRBD1; J: TRBJ1-1; V: TRBV4-1; CDR3: CASSQLFRDRSMGTEAFF; DNA: TGCGCCAGCAGCCAACTTTTCCGGGACAGGTCAATGGGAACTGAAGCTTTCTTT
size: -; D: -; J: TRBJ2-1; V: TRBV15; CDR3: CATSRDPPTATSFNEQFF; DNA: TGTGCCACCAGCAGAGATCCCCCGACTGCTACGTCCTTCAATGAGCAGTTCTTC
size: -; D: -; J: TRBJ2-3; V: TRBV28; CDR3: CASDKILTASRADTQYF; DNA: TGTGCCAGTGATAAGATACTGACGGCATCTCGGGCAGATACGCAGTATTTT
size: -; D: -; J: TRBJ2-1; V: TRBV6-1; CDR3: CASSEPHRAKYNEQFF; DNA: TGTGCCAGCAGTGAACCCCACAGGGCGAAGTACAATGAGCAGTTCTTC
size: once; D: TRBD2; J: TRBJ2-1; V: TRBV6-1; CDR3: CASSDLSGDPYNEQFF; DNA: TGTGCCAGCAGTGATCTAAGCGGGGATCCGTACAATGAGCAGTTCTTC
size: -; D: -; J: TRBJ2-2; V: TRBV5-1; CDR3: CASSPRGRNTGELFF; DNA: TGCGCCAGCAGCCCACGGGGGAGGAACACCGGGGAGCTGTTTTTT
size: -; D: -; J: TRBJ1-1; V: TRBV5-6; CDR3: CASSPTGLRVGAFF; DNA: TGTGCCAGCAGCCCAACCGGGCTTAGGGTAGGAGCTTTCTTT
size: -; D: -; J: TRBJ2-5; V: TRBV9; CDR3: CASTPGRAGYQETQYF; DNA: TGTGCCAGCACGCCGGGAAGGGCAGGCTATCAAGAGACCCAGTACTTC
size: -; D: -; J: TRBJ1-5; V: TRBV6-5; CDR3: CASRREGGLNQPQHF; DNA: TGTGCCAGCAGGAGGGAGGGGGGCTTAAATCAGCCCCAGCATTTT
size: -; D: TRBD1; J: TRBJ1-1; V: TRBV6-5; CDR3: CASRDRAVTEAFF; DNA: TGTGCCAGCAGGGACAGGGCGGTCACTGAAGCTTTCTTT
size: -; D: -; J: TRBJ1-5; V: TRBV5-1; CDR3: CASSLGTNPNQPQHF; DNA: TGCGCCAGCAGCTTGGGGACAAATCCAAATCAGCCCCAGCATTTT
size: -; D: -; J: TRBJ2-2; V: TRBV4-2; CDR3: CASSQALGNTGELFF; DNA: TGTGCCAGCAGCCAAGCGCTAGGGAACACCGGGGAGCTGTTTTTT
size: -; D: -; J: TRBJ2-1; V: TRBV20-1; CDR3: CSADLGFF; DNA: TGCAGTGCGGACTTAGGGTTCTTC
size: -; D: -; J: TRBJ1-4; V: TRBV20-1; CDR3: CSASRIEKLFF; DNA: TGCAGTGCTAGCCGTATTGAAAAACTGTTTTTT
size: -; D: -; J: TRBJ1-5; V: TRBV20-1; CDR3: CSASFAREGQPQHF; DNA: TGCAGTGCTAGTTTTGCCAGGGAAGGGCAGCCCCAGCATTTT
size: -; D: -; J: TRBJ2-5; V: TRBV6-6; CDR3: CATWGSQETQYF; DNA: TGTGCCACCTGGGGCTCACAAGAGACCCAGTACTTC
size: -; D: -; J: TRBJ1-2; V: TRBV4-1; CDR3: CASSPELRRGGYTF; DNA: TGCGCCAGCAGCCCGGAACTACGGCGCGGTGGCTACACCTTC
size: -; D: TRBD1; J: TRBJ1-2; V: TRBV5-1; CDR3: CASSLWDSYGYTF; DNA: TGCGCCAGCAGCTTATGGGACAGCTATGGCTACACCTTC
size: -; D: -; J: TRBJ2-1; V: TRBV5-4; CDR3: CASSLVGGGYNEQFF; DNA: TGTGCCAGCAGCTTGGTCGGGGGCGGGTACAATGAGCAGTTCTTC
size: once; D: -; J: TRBJ2-2; V: TRBV11-3; CDR3: CASSSGGGGGTGELFF; DNA: TGTGCCAGCAGCTCCGGCGGTGGGGGTGGCACCGGGGAGCTGTTTTTT
size: -; D: -; J: TRBJ1-3; V: TRBV28; CDR3: CASRRGNRGNTIYF; DNA: TGTGCCAGCAGGAGAGGAAACCGGGGAAACACCATATATTTT
size: -; D: TRBD1; J: TRBJ1-2; V: TRBV29-1; CDR3: CSGDGQGASAF; DNA: TGCAGCGGAGATGGACAGGGGGCGTCCGCCTTC
size: -; D: -; J: TRBJ1-2; V: TRBV19; CDR3: CASSPGRDYGYTF; DNA: TGTGCCAGTAGTCCAGGCAGGGATTATGGCTACACCTTC
size: -; D: -; J: TRBJ2-3; V: TRBV24-1; CDR3: CATSERPGPGASTDTQYF; DNA: TGTGCCACCAGTGAGCGCCCGGGCCCCGGGGCTAGCACAGATACGCAGTATTTT
size: -; D: -; J: TRBJ2-1; V: TRBV7-9; CDR3: CASAAGAGRNNEQFF; DNA: TGTGCCAGCGCTGCCGGGGCAGGGAGAAACAATGAGCAGTTCTTC
size: -; D: -; J: TRBJ1-6; V: TRBV27; CDR3: CASSPLGKSSYNSPLHF; DNA: TGTGCCAGCAGTCCACTTGGAAAGAGCTCCTATAATTCACCCCTCCACTTT
size: -; D: -; J: TRBJ2-2; V: TRBV27; CDR3: CASSSGWNTGELFF; DNA: TGTGCCAGCAGTTCCGGTTGGAACACCGGGGAGCTGTTTTTT